Presented here are 14 T cell receptor beta chains from one specimen sequenced in a study of blood T cells in healthy people across ages. A second PCR of 7 to 11 cycles used a sample-barcoded 5' primer and a J-beta primer mix. TCRdb re-derived calls from the 5' RACE reads in MiXCR, one entry per CDR3 protein. The sample yields roughly 2 million distinct CDR3 sequences, about 50% seen once. Sequenced: blood. These receptors originate from a woman aged 40 to 55 in good health.

This clonotype was recorded a few times. J is TRBJ2-5 and V is TRBV5-1; TRBD2 matches 9 bases. Germline V gene sequence: CDR1 SGHRS, CDR2 YFSETQ. V dropped 3 bases and J dropped 4; count of bases not matched to a gene: 13. CDR3 length: 17 residues. The CDR3 is CASSSSASGGTGETQYF. The CDR3 coding sequence is TGCGCCAGCAGCTCCTCGGCGAGCGGGGGGACCGGAGAGACCCAGTACTTC. Filled out from reference TRBV5-1 and TRBJ2-5, the complete variable domain reads KAGVTQTPRYLIKTRGQQVTLSCSPISGHRSVSWYQQTPGQGLQFLFEYFSETQRNKGNFPGRFSGRQFSNSRSEMNVSTLELGDSALYLCASSSSASGGTGETQYFGPGTRLLVL.

The chain combines TRBV9 with TRBJ2-1, with a weak D call TRBD1 (5 bases). Deletions cut 6 bases from V and 6 bases from J, with 13 bases between. Germline CDR1 and CDR2: SGDLS and YYNGEE. This CDR3 contains 13 residues. CDR3 nucleotide sequence: TGTGCCAGCACTGCAGGGCAGCCCAATGAGCAGTTCTTC. It specifies CASTAGQPNEQFF.

This clonotype has a handful of counts. The V call is TRBV12-3 or TRBV12-4, the J call TRBJ2-5; 8 nucleotides line up with TRBD2. The CDR3 has 15 amino acids. J lost 2 bases, V lost 5 bases, and 7 bases had no gene match. CDR3 protein: CASSPAGVPQETQYF. The DNA of the CDR3 is TGTGCCAGCAGTCCAGCGGGAGTACCTCAAGAGACCCAGTACTTC.

The rearrangement uses TRBV6-6 and TRBJ2-1; D ambiguous. V was trimmed by 0 bases and J by 13 bases, leaving 16 bases between them. Germline V lookup: CDR1 MNHNY, CDR2 SVGAGI (reference sequence). This CDR3 comprises 14 residues. CDR3 region: CASSYSRVEETQFF. Here the CDR3 DNA reads TGTGCCAGCAGTTACTCGAGAGTGGAAGAGACCCAGTTCTTC.

This clonotype was counted between two and nine times. The chain joins TRBV5-5 to TRBJ2-1; 8 nucleotides align to TRBD2. Germline trimming cut 4 bases from V and 8 bases from J; bases unmatched to any gene: 8. CDR1 is SGHKS and CDR2 is YYEKEE in the germline V gene (reference sequence). The CDR3 length is 14 residues. CDR3 sequence: CASSPTGGAYEQFF. CDR3 nucleotides: TGTGCCAGCAGCCCGACCGGGGGGGCCTATGAGCAGTTCTTC.

The genes are TRBV15 and TRBJ2-5, with D possibly TRBD2 on 5 matching bases. In germline, CDR1 is LNHNV, CDR2 YYDKDF (reference sequence). This CDR3 has 12 amino acids. V lost 3 bases, J lost 5 bases, and 7 bases lay in between. The CDR3, as DNA: TGTGCCACCAGCAGGGACTGGGAGACCCAGTACTTC. Translation: CATSRDWETQYF.

V usage is TRBV21-1 and J usage is TRBJ1-4; TRBD1 was called by the table and not checked on the DNA. TRBV21-1 is deemed a pseudogene. CDR3 size: 15 residues. As DNA, the CDR3 is TGTGCCAGCACCCCCGGAACCCCCCGGGGTGAAAAACTGTTTTTT. It encodes CASTPGTPRGEKLFF.

The rearrangement uses TRBV12-3 or TRBV12-4 and TRBJ1-2; D is unresolved. V lost 9 bases and J lost 0, with 14 bases in between. The CDR3 runs to 14 residues. The CDR3 protein is CASLPGLSNYGYTF. CDR3 DNA: TGTGCCAGTTTACCCGGGTTATCTAACTATGGCTACACCTTC.

The genes are TRBV5-5 and TRBJ2-6; D may be TRBD1 or TRBD2 (5 bases each). Per germline, CDR1 SGHKS and CDR2 YYEKEE (reference sequence). The CDR3 is 18 residues long. With 6 bases removed from V and 4 bases from J, the gap between germline ends came to 23 bases. In nucleotides, the CDR3 is TGTGCCAGCAACCTGCCGGGACGGGGTATAGGAGGGGCCAACGTCCTGACTTTC. It encodes CASNLPGRGIGGANVLTF.

The chain links TRBV20-1 to TRBJ1-5; D is possibly TRBD1 (5 bases). Germline CDR1 reads DFQATT; CDR2 reads SNEGSKA (reference sequence). Trimming pared 3 bases from V and 7 bases from J, leaving 16 bases between. The CDR3 covers 14 residues. The CDR3 DNA sequence: TGCAGTGCTAGGGGGCGACAGAGTCTCCAGCCCCAGCATTTT. Its protein product is CSARGRQSLQPQHF.

Only a few counts were recorded for this clonotype. This chain links TRBV5-5 with TRBJ2-3, with D maybe TRBD2 (5 bases). The germline V and J ends were trimmed by 1 base and 2 bases, with 14 bases remaining between them. Germline lookup yields CDR1 SGHKS and CDR2 YYEKEE (reference sequence). This CDR3 has 16 amino acids. The DNA for the CDR3 is TGTGCCAGCAGCTTGATCGGCAGGAGGACCACAGATACGCAGTATTTT. Translated, it gives CASSLIGRRTTDTQYF.

This clonotype was recorded many times. This chain joins TRBV7-2 and TRBJ2-7; D is unresolved. The ends were cut back, 5 bases at V and 0 bases at J, with 8 bases in the middle. The CDR3 spans 13 residues. Germline V gene sequence: CDR1 SGHTA, CDR2 FQGNSA. The CDR3: CASSRTFSYEQYF. CDR3 coding DNA: TGTGCCAGCAGCAGGACCTTCTCCTACGAGCAGTACTTC.

The chain is built from TRBV18 and TRBJ1-4; possible D gene TRBD1, 5 bases. With 6 bases removed from V and 6 bases from J, the gap between germline ends came to 11 bases. In germline, CDR1 is KGHSH, CDR2 LQKENI. The CDR3 runs 13 residues. CDR3 DNA: TGTGCCAGCTCGAGGGGTTTGGATGAAAAACTGTTTTTT. It translates to CASSRGLDEKLFF.

The chain links TRBV7-9 to TRBJ2-5, with TRBD2 as a possible D gene (6 bases). Trimming removed 5 bases from V and 1 base from J, with 17 bases in between. CDR3 size: 16 residues. From germline, CDR1 is SEHNR and CDR2 FQNEAQ (reference sequence). CDR3: CASSPSSRGFQETQYF. Written as DNA, the CDR3 is TGTGCCAGCAGCCCCTCCTCCCGGGGGTTCCAAGAGACCCAGTACTTC.